This is a list of T cell receptor beta chains from one sample in a study of long-term antiretroviral therapy in people with HIV. TCRdb's copy holds only in-frame clones and misses some; the assay was immunoSEQ multiplex PCR. This sample has roughly 23,000 clones; 84% occur once, and the top ten carry 3.4%. The source was unsorted PBMCs, collected 1.9 years after starting antiretroviral therapy. The receptors come from a woman aged 50 to 60 with HIV. The CDR3 runs from the conserved cysteine through the conserved F or W. A D gene is named only where the DNA matches it firmly. Size is stated for part of the rows, as once, few or many counts, or as a class when the clone is expanded.

J gene | V gene | clone size | D gene | CDR3 DNA | CDR3 protein
TRBJ1-2 | TRBV6-5 | . | . | TGTGCCAGCAGTGGAAACAGGGATGGCTACACCTTC | CASSGNRDGYTF
TRBJ2-7 | TRBV27 | . | . | TGTGCCAGCAGTATCCCCCCGGGCGAGCAGTACTTC | CASSIPPGEQYF
TRBJ2-7 | TRBV7-9 | . | TRBD1 | TGTGCCAGCAGCCCGGACAGGGCGGACGAGCAGTACTTC | CASSPDRADEQYF
TRBJ2-5 | TRBV19 | once | TRBD1 | TGTGCCAGTAGTATACAGGGGGCTGGAGAGACCCAGTACTTC | CASSIQGAGETQYF
TRBJ1-1 | TRBV10-3 | . | . | TGTGCCATCAGGCAAGTTACTGGGGCTGAAGCTTTCTTT | CAIRQVTGAEAFF
TRBJ1-4 | TRBV12-2 | . | . | TGTGCAAGTCGTCACACCGGGGGGTCTAATGAAAAACTGTTTTTT | CASRHTGGSNEKLFF
TRBJ2-3 | TRBV5-5 | . | TRBD2 | TGTGCCAGCAGCCTAGCGGGGGTTTCGGATACGCAGTATTTT | CASSLAGVSDTQYF
TRBJ2-7 | TRBV4-2 | . | . | TGTGCCAGCAGCCAACAAACCTTATACGAGCAGTACTTC | CASSQQTLYEQYF
TRBJ1-2 | TRBV30 | . | . | TGTGCCTGGAGTGTACATAACTATGGCTACACCTTC | CAWSVHNYGYTF
TRBJ1-5 | TRBV4-1 | . | . | TGCGCCAGCAGCCAAGTAGGGAGCAATCAGCCCCAGCATTTT | CASSQVGSNQPQHF
TRBJ2-2 | TRBV9 | . | . | TGTGCCAGCAGCGTAACCCCTGGAAACACCGGGGAGCTGTTTTTT | CASSVTPGNTGELFF
TRBJ1-4 | TRBV7-9 | . | . | TGTGCCAGCAGGGATAGTGGGGGTTCTAATGAAAAACTGTTTTTT | CASRDSGGSNEKLFF
TRBJ1-5 | TRBV18 | . | TRBD1 | TGTGCCAGCTCCCGAGGGACAGACAATCAGCCCCAGCATTTT | CASSRGTDNQPQHF
TRBJ1-5 | TRBV19 | . | . | TGTGCCAGTAGTCCGGGGCCGAGCAATCAGCCCCAGCATTTT | CASSPGPSNQPQHF
TRBJ2-6 | TRBV7-3 | . | TRBD2 | TGTGCCAGCAGCCCTGGACTAGCGGGGGGTGCGGGGGCCAACGTCCTGACTTTC | CASSPGLAGGAGANVLTF
TRBJ1-1 | TRBV25-1 | . | . | TGTGCCAGCACTGAACGTCAGGGCTCGGAAGCTTTCTTT | CASTERQGSEAFF
TRBJ1-3 | TRBV11-2 | . | TRBD1 | TGTGCCAGCAGTACAGGGGTCGGAAACACCATATATTTT | CASSTGVGNTIYF
TRBJ1-3 | TRBV2 | . | . | TGTGCCAGCAAGCGGGAGGAGGGTGGAAACACCATATATTTT | CASKREEGGNTIYF
TRBJ1-1 | TRBV5-1 | once | . | TGCGCCAGCAGCTTAAACAGAAACACTGAAGCTTTCTTT | CASSLNRNTEAFF
TRBJ1-2 | TRBV28 | few | . | TGTGCCAGCGGGCCGCTGTATGGCTACACCTTC | CASGPLYGYTF
TRBJ2-7 | TRBV19 | . | . | TGTGCCTGTGCCATGGATCAGGGGCCTTCCTACGAGCAGTACTTC | CACAMDQGPSYEQYF
TRBJ1-1 | TRBV4-2 | . | . | TGTGCCAGCAGCCAAGATTTGGGGGGCACTGAAGCTTTCTTT | CASSQDLGGTEAFF
TRBJ2-3 | TRBV5-1 | . | . | TGCGCCAGCAGCGTAGGGGATAGTACAGATACGCAGTATTTT | CASSVGDSTDTQYF
TRBJ2-7 | TRBV25-1 | . | . | TGTGCCAGCAGTGCAGGACAGACCTACGAGCAGTACTTC | CASSAGQTYEQYF
TRBJ1-6 | TRBV28 | . | . | TGTGCCAGCAGTTCGGGCGAGGGGTATAATTCACCCCTCCACTTT | CASSSGEGYNSPLHF